The sample holds a few counts of the clone carrying this T cell receptor beta chain. The entry originates in a study of T cell responses to AZD1222 COVID-19 vaccine. CDR3 length: 15 residues. With V trimmed by 4 bases and J by 4 bases, 10 bases remained unmatched. The germline V gene has CDR1 SGHKS and CDR2 YYEKEE (reference sequence). Sequencing was performed with immunoSEQ multiplex PCR; in TCRdb, only in-frame clones are kept and a portion is missing. The sample lists about 91,000 clones; 70% to 90% were seen once. This TCR came from an adult in good health. The rearrangement links TRBV5-5 to TRBJ1-2; 7 bases match TRBD1. This specimen was peripheral blood, taken on day 0 of AZD1222 vaccination. The CDR3 region is CASSLQAQGTYGYTF. The CDR3 DNA reads TGTGCCAGCAGCCTCCAGGCACAGGGGACCTATGGCTACACCTTC.